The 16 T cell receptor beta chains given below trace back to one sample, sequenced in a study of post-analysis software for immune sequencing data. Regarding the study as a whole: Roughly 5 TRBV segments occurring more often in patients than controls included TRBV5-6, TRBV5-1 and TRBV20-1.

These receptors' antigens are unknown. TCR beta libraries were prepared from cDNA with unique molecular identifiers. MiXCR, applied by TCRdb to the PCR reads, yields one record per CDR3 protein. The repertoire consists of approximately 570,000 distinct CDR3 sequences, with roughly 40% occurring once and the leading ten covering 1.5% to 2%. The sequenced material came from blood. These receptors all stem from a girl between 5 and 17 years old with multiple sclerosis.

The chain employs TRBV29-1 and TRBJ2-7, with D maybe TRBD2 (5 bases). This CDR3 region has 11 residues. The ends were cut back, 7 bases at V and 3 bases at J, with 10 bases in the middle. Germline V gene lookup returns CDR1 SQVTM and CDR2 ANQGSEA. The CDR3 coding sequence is TGCAGCGCCGGGGTTGGCTACGAGCAGTACTTC. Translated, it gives CSAGVGYEQYF.

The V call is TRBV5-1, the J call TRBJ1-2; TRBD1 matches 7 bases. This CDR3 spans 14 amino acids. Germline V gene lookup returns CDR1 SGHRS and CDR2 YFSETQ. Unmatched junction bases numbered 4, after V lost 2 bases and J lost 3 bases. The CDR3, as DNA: TGCGCCAGCAGCTTCGACAGGGCCCACTATGGCTACACCTTC. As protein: CASSFDRAHYGYTF.

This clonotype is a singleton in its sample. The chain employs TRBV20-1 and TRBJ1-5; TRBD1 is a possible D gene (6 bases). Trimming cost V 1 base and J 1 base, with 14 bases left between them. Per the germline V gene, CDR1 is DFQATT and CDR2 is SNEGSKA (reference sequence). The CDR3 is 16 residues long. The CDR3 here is CSARAPDRRSNQPQHF. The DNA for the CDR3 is TGCAGTGCTAGAGCTCCTGACAGGCGAAGCAATCAGCCCCAGCATTTT.

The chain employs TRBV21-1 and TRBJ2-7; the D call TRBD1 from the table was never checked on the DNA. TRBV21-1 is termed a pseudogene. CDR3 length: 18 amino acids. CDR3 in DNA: TGTGCCAGCAGCAAAGCCGGGGACGACTGGACCGGCACCTACGAGCAGTACTTC. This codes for CASSKAGDDWTGTYEQYF.

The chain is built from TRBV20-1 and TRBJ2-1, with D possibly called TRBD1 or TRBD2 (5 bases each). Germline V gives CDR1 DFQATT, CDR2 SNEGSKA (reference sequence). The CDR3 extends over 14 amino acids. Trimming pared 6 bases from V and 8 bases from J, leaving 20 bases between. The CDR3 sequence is CSAGTTRFPDEQFF. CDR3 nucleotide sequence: TGCAGTGCAGGGACCACTAGATTTCCGGATGAGCAGTTCTTC.

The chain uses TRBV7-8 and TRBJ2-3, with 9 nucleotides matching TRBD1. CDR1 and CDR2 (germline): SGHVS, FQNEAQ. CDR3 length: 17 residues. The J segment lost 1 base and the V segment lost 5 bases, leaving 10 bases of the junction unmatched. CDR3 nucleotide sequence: TGTGCCAGCAGCACCAGTCTGGGACAGGGCGGCACAGATACGCAGTATTTT. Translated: CASSTSLGQGGTDTQYF.

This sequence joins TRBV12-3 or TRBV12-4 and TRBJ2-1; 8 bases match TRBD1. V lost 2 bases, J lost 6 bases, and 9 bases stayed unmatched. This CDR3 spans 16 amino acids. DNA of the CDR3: TGTGCCAGCAGTTTAACGGGACAGGATATTCCCAATGAGCAGTTCTTC. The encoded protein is CASSLTGQDIPNEQFF.

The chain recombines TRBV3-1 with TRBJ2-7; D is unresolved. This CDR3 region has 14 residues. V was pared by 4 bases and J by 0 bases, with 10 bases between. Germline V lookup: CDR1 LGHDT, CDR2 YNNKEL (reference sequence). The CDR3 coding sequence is TGTGCCAGCAGCCCCGGCCGGTCCTCCTACGAGCAGTACTTC. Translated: CASSPGRSSYEQYF.

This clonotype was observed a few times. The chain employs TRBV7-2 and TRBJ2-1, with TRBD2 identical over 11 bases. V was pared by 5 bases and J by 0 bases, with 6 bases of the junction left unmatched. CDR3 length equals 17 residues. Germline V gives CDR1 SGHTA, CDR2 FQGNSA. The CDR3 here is CASSPGTSGYSYNEQFF. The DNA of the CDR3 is TGTGCCAGCAGCCCAGGGACTAGCGGTTACTCCTACAATGAGCAGTTCTTC.

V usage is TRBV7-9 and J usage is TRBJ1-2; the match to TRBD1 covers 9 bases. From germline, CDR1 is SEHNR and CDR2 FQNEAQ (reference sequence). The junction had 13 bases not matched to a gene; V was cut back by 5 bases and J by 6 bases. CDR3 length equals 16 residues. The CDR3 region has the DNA TGTGCCAGCAGCACATCCGGACAGGGGAGAGTGAATGGCTACACCTTC. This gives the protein CASSTSGQGRVNGYTF.

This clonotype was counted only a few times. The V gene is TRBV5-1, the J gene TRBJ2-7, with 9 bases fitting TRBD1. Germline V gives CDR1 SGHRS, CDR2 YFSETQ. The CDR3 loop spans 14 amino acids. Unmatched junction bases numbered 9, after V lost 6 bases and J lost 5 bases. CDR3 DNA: TGCGCCAGCACCTCTGTGGACAGGGGCGACGAGCAGTACTTC. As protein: CASTSVDRGDEQYF.

The CDR3 reads CASSLWQAGGNEQFF. In DNA, the CDR3 is TGCGCCAGCAGCTTGTGGCAGGCAGGAGGCAATGAGCAGTTCTTC. V is TRBV5-1 and J is TRBJ2-1; D perhaps matches TRBD2 (5 bases). V was shortened by 1 base and J by 6 bases, with 14 bases between the two germline ends. CDR1 and CDR2 from the germline V gene are SGHRS and YFSETQ. The CDR3 consists of 15 residues.

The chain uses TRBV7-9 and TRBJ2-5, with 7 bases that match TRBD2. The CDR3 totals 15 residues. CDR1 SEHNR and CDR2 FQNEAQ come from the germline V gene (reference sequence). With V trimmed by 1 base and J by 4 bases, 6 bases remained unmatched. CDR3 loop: CASSLGTRGGETQYF. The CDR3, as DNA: TGTGCCAGCAGCTTAGGGACTAGGGGAGGAGAGACCCAGTACTTC.

CDR3 nucleotide sequence: TGTGCCACCAGTGTGTTGGGGAATGAGCAGTTCTTC. It yields the protein CATSVLGNEQFF. This chain connects TRBV24-1 to TRBJ2-1; D is uncertain. V lost 5 bases to trimming and J lost 7 bases, with 8 bases between them. The CDR3 is made up of 12 amino acids. Germline V gene data show CDR1 as KGHDR and CDR2 as SFDVKD.

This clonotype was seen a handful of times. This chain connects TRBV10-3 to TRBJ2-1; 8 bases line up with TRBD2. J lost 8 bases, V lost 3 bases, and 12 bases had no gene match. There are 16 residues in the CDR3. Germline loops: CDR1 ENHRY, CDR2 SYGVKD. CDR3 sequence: CAISDNIAGKVYEQFF. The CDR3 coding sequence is TGTGCCATCAGTGATAACATAGCGGGAAAGGTCTATGAGCAGTTCTTC.

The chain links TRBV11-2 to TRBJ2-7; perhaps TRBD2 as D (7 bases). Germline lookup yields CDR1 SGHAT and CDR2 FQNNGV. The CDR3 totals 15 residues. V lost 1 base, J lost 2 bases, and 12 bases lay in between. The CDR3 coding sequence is TGTGCCAGCAGCTTAGGGGCGGGGGCCCCCTACGAGCAGTACTTC. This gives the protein CASSLGAGAPYEQYF.